This T cell receptor (beta chain) appears in the sequencing data of a study of blood T cell repertoires in COVID-19 (TCRdb year 2020). A note on the overall study: Collaborator samples came from the United States, Italy and Spain and covered acute and convalescent phases of COVID-19. The material from the prospective study consisted of cDNA or gDNA derived from T cells, B-cell-depleted T cells, or PBMCs. Subjects who had been exposed to COVID-19, were actively infected with it, or had recovered from it provided the deeply sampled blood TCRbeta repertoires that made up the dataset. The repertoires were released in a freely available public database intended as a resource for research on the immune response to SARS-CoV-2. Samples were obtained from the ongoing ImmuneRACE study (first 160 participants) and from about 1,300 subjects provided by 6 global collaborators. Nearly every sample came with metadata listing a de-identified subject ID, COVID-19 status, age in years and sex. HLA class I and class II types, where available, came from metadata supplied by the sample provider rather than from assay-based typing. Results and caveats for the whole study, not just this receptor: How much clinical and demographic metadata was included differed by source and by participant, and the metadata was provided uncurated.

Enrolling through a virtual design, the prospective study's participants ranged in age from roughly 18 to 89 years and lived across 20 to 30 United States geographic areas. In the prospective study, cohorts were assigned on the basis of participant-reported clinical history obtained from a screening survey and a study questionnaire. In the prospective study, whole blood, serum and a nasopharyngeal or oropharyngeal swab were collected from each participant by mobile phlebotomists. Prospective study participants could optionally give additional blood draws and questionnaires over a roughly two-month period. Blood samples from the prospective study were shipped frozen or at room temperature prior to DNA extraction. In regard to this clone: The target of this receptor is not known. Base qualities are not recorded, but no much larger clone differs from it by a single base.

The immunoSEQ Assay, a bias-controlled multiplex PCR, was used to amplify TCRbeta CDR3 regions from genomic DNA. The study's processing was this. The number of nucleated cells in each sample was estimated by amplification of reference gene primers within the assay. Sequence reads were collapsed and filtered to measure the absolute abundance of every unique TCRbeta CDR3 rearrangement. For each sample, productive Simpson clonality was calculated by taking the square root of Simpson's diversity index across productive rearrangements. In TCRdb, the immuneACCESS table is reduced to in-frame sequences with V and J assigned. These tables do not hold every clone; where another copy was compared, an unresolved V gene accounts for under half, and the others remain unexplained. D and trimming were read from the DNA, whereas the V and J calls and clone size are those reported in that table. In all, the sample holds more than 200,000 clones, and approximately 80% of those were seen once. Jointly, the top ten make up around 4.7% of the sample.

The germline V gene (reference sequence) supplies CDR1 WNHNN and CDR2 SYGVQD. Measured from the cysteine to the phenylalanine, the CDR3 is 15 residues long. Left in the record is the CDR3 DNA by itself, 45 bases read in frame from the first base. V is shortened by 2 bases, J by 3 bases, and the region joining them spans 13 bases. Rearrangement joined TRBV10-1 to TRBJ1-1; the best D guess is TRBD1, with 6 bases matching. This sequence originates from a man aged 25 to 45 with acute COVID-19. The material sequenced was PBMCs or T cells enriched from blood (not recorded which). The DNA sequence follows: TGCGCCAGCAGTGAGACAGGGCTCGGGGACACTGAAGCTTTCTTT. It codes for CASSETGLGDTEAFF.